These 19 T cell receptor beta chains share one sample of origin, sequenced in a study of OX40 agonist ivuxolimab in advanced cancers. The repertoire was sequenced with immunoSEQ multiplex PCR; TCRdb's copy has only in-frame clones and lacks some. There are about 50,000 clones in the sample; roughly 87% occur only once, and around 0.56% lies in the top ten. The sample was CD4+ or CD8+ T cells sorted from blood, taken in a trial of the OX40 agonist ivuxolimab. The receptors originated from an adult with an advanced solid tumor such as melanoma, head and neck, liver or kidney cancer.

The V gene is TRBV28, the J gene TRBJ1-2; 10 bases align to TRBD1. Germline V CDR1 and CDR2: MDHEN, SYDVKM. This CDR3 has 15 amino acids. With V trimmed by 7 bases and J by 8 bases, 13 bases remained unmatched. The CDR3: CASTSKVTGGDGYTF. Written as DNA, the CDR3 is TGTGCCAGCACCTCAAAGGTGACAGGGGGCGACGGCTACACCTTC.

The chain joins TRBV19 to TRBJ2-7; 7 bases line up with TRBD1. With 6 bases clipped from V and 1 base from J, the junction kept 3 bases outside the gene matches. Germline-derived CDR1 and CDR2 are LNHDA and SQIVND (reference sequence). The CDR3 is 13 amino acids. CDR3 nucleotide sequence: TGTGCCAGTAGAGGGACAGCATCCTACGAGCAGTACTTC. Residues: CASRGTASYEQYF. Supplemented by reference TRBV19 and TRBJ2-7, the full variable domain reads DGGITQSPKYLFRKEGQNVTLSCEQNLNHDAMYWYRQDPGQGLRLIYYSQIVNDFQKGDIAEGYSVSREKKESFPLTVTSAQKNPTAFYLCASRGTASYEQYFGPGTRLTVT.

Remarks on this clone: Other DNA sequences in the same sample also yield this CDR3. The gene calls are TRBV7-3 and TRBJ2-1; D is undetermined. V lost 5 bases and J 0 bases, leaving 11 bases between the germline ends. The CDR3 runs 15 residues. Germline CDR1 reads SGHTA; CDR2 reads FQGTGA. DNA of the CDR3: TGTGCCAGCAGCCCAGCCCCGAGCTCCTACAATGAGCAGTTCTTC. Amino acid sequence: CASSPAPSSYNEQFF.

The chain uses TRBV7-9 and TRBJ2-5; 12 bases are shared with TRBD1. The CDR3 contains 17 residues. Trimming at V came to 5 bases and at J to 5 bases, leaving 12 bases not matched to a gene. Germline V gives CDR1 SEHNR, CDR2 FQNEAQ (reference sequence). The CDR3 reads CASSPTLRDRGLETQYF. As DNA, the CDR3 is TGTGCCAGCAGCCCGACCCTCCGGGACAGGGGGCTTGAGACCCAGTACTTC.

The chain recombines TRBV7-2 with TRBJ1-2, with a possible D match to TRBD1 (5 bases). Germline-derived CDR1 and CDR2 are SGHTA and FQGNSA. The V end was cut by 4 bases, the J end by 8 bases, with 26 bases between. The CDR3 loop spans 17 amino acids. CDR3 sequence (DNA): TGTGCCAGCAGCTCATTTTCCCGGGACGCCGAACTAAAAGGCTACACCTTC. Residues: CASSSFSRDAELKGYTF.

The chain carries TRBV7-9 and TRBJ2-3; D unclear. The CDR3 spans 13 residues. Germline CDR1 and CDR2: SEHNR and FQNEAQ (reference sequence). Deletions cut 3 bases from V and 2 bases from J, with 6 bases between. The CDR3 spells CASSFRVTDTQYF. As DNA, the CDR3 is TGTGCCAGCAGCTTTCGGGTCACAGATACGCAGTATTTT.

The genes are TRBV15 and TRBJ2-1, with D tentatively TRBD1 (7 bases). Germline V gives CDR1 LNHNV, CDR2 YYDKDF (reference sequence). There are 18 residues in the CDR3. V dropped 2 bases and J dropped 2 bases, with 19 bases sitting between them. The CDR3, as DNA: TGTGCCACCAGCAGATCCCTAAGTCAGGGGGGACCCTACAATGAGCAGTTCTTC. It encodes CATSRSLSQGGPYNEQFF.

A few counts support this clone. The chain carries TRBV21-1 and TRBJ1-2; the listed D gene, TRBD1, was not tested against the DNA. TRBV21-1 constitutes a pseudogene. CDR3 length: 15 amino acids. The DNA for the CDR3 is TGTGCCAGCAGCACCCGGACAGAGGTTAACTATGGCTACACCTTC. Translating gives CASSTRTEVNYGYTF.

The chain has TRBV19 and TRBJ2-4; D is uncertain. Germline assignment: CDR1 LNHDA and CDR2 SQIVND (reference sequence). The V end was cut by 0 bases, the J end by 13 bases, with 13 bases between. This CDR3 comprises 13 residues. Here the CDR3 DNA reads TGTGCCAGTAGTATAGATCCTAGGGCAGAGCAGTACTTC. Protein product: CASSIDPRAEQYF.

In its sample, this clone was seen once. The genes are TRBV30 and TRBJ1-2; tentatively, D is TRBD1 (6 bases). The length of the CDR3 is 13 residues. Trimming pared 0 bases from V and 3 bases from J, leaving 8 bases between. Germline CDR1 and CDR2: GTSNPN and SVGIG (reference sequence). The CDR3 region has the DNA TGTGCCTGGAGTGTTGGACAGTACTATGGCTACACCTTC. Translated: CAWSVGQYYGYTF.

The chain couples TRBV6-5 to TRBJ2-5; no firm D call. V lost 6 bases, J lost 5 bases, and 16 bases lay in between. CDR1 is MNHEY, CDR2 SVGAGI, per germline. This CDR3 region has 14 residues. CDR3 nucleotides: TGTGCCAGCAGACCGGTCCTGATGGGGGAGACCCAGTACTTC. Amino acid sequence: CASRPVLMGETQYF.

The V gene is TRBV2, the J gene TRBJ2-1; D is undetermined. Germline V gene lookup returns CDR1 SNHLY and CDR2 FYNNEI. This CDR3 comprises 12 residues. Trimming stripped 5 bases from V and 9 bases from J, with 11 bases between. The CDR3 sequence: CASSSGYGEQFF. CDR3 bases: TGTGCCAGCAGTTCCGGATACGGTGAGCAGTTCTTC.

V is TRBV4-1 and J is TRBJ2-3; tentatively, D is TRBD1 (5 bases). Germline V gene data show CDR1 as MGHRA and CDR2 as YSYEKL. V shed 4 bases and J shed 2 bases, with 13 bases lying between them. There are 15 residues in the CDR3. This CDR3 is CASSLQKGPTDTQYF. CDR3 sequence (DNA): TGCGCCAGCAGCCTACAAAAGGGGCCCACAGATACGCAGTATTTT.

This sequence joins TRBV11-3 and TRBJ1-1; D is ambiguous. The CDR3 spans 12 residues. Germline V gene data show CDR1 as SGHNT and CDR2 as YENEEA. Deletions cut 5 bases from V and 4 bases from J, with 8 bases between. Here the CDR3 reads CASSTDTTEAFF. As DNA, the CDR3 is TGTGCCAGCAGCACAGATACCACTGAAGCTTTCTTT. The complete variable domain, with remaining parts taken from reference TRBV11-3 and TRBJ1-1, reads EAGVVQSPRYKIIEKKQPVAFWCNPISGHNTLYWYLQNLGQGPELLIRYENEEAVDDSQLPKDRFSAERLKGVDSTLKIQPAELGDSAVYLCASSTDTTEAFFGQGTRLTVV.

The V gene is TRBV5-1, the J gene TRBJ2-7, with 10 bases identical to TRBD1. The germline CDR1 and CDR2 sequences are SGHRS and YFSETQ. This CDR3 is built from 15 residues. V lost 4 bases to trimming and J lost 3 bases; unmatched junction nucleotides: 7. CDR3 residues: CASSRPGQGFYEQYF. The CDR3 DNA reads TGCGCCAGCAGCAGGCCGGGACAGGGGTTCTACGAGCAGTACTTC. The complete variable domain, with remaining parts taken from reference TRBV5-1 and TRBJ2-7, reads KAGVTQTPRYLIKTRGQQVTLSCSPISGHRSVSWYQQTPGQGLQFLFEYFSETQRNKGNFPGRFSGRQFSNSRSEMNVSTLELGDSALYLCASSRPGQGFYEQYFGPGTRLTVT.

The genes are TRBV6-5 and TRBJ1-2; D gene unclear. The germline V and J ends were trimmed by 4 bases and 1 base, with 7 bases remaining between them. The CDR3 is 13 residues long. Per germline, CDR1 MNHEY and CDR2 SVGAGI. The CDR3 sequence is CASSSSDNYGYTF. CDR3 sequence (DNA): TGTGCCAGCAGTTCCTCAGATAACTATGGCTACACCTTC.

This chain uses TRBV5-1 with TRBJ2-4; D could derive from TRBD1 or TRBD2 (5 bases each). In germline, CDR1 is SGHRS, CDR2 YFSETQ. V dropped 3 bases and J dropped 0 bases, with 25 bases sitting between them. The CDR3 contains 20 residues. The CDR3 nucleotides are TGCGCCAGCAGCTCCGGGGTAGCGTTGGGGCAACGTCTAGCCAAAAACATTCAGTACTTC. Translating it yields CASSSGVALGQRLAKNIQYF.

The chain joins TRBV6-1 to TRBJ2-7; 9 positions match TRBD2. The length of the CDR3 is 15 residues. The junction had 3 bases not matched to a gene; V was cut back by 0 bases and J by 3 bases. Germline V gene data show CDR1 as MNHNS and CDR2 as SASEGT. The CDR3 DNA reads TGTGCCAGCAGTGAAGCGTCGACTAGCGGCTACGAGCAGTACTTC. Protein sequence: CASSEASTSGYEQYF.

J is TRBJ2-7 and V is TRBV11-3; D remains ambiguous. The V gene's germline CDR1 is SGHNT and CDR2 YENEEA. V lost 2 bases to trimming and J lost 1 base, with 3 bases between them. The CDR3 covers 12 residues. Here the CDR3 DNA reads TGTGCCAGCAGCTTATTTTCCTACGAGCAGTACTTC. Amino acid sequence: CASSLFSYEQYF.